The source of this T cell receptor beta chain is a study of T cell responses to AZD1222 COVID-19 vaccine. CDR1 and CDR2 (germline): SGHDN, FVKESK. V was pared by 0 bases and J by 12 bases, with 15 bases between. The CDR3 totals 14 residues. Overall study findings and caveats: None of the repertoires were sampled until the peak T cell response had passed. Females outnumbered males among donors, who were mostly white British; clonal diversity was possibly underestimated.

Of note for this clone: Its target is not known.

Combined were second doses at about 4 or about 12 weeks. Repertoires were generated with immunoSEQ multiplex PCR, while TCRdb's copy carries only in-frame clones and drops some. The top ten hold 1.7% of the sample, which has 180,000 or so clones, 90% to 95% seen once. This chain uses TRBV14 with TRBJ2-1; D gene unclear. This TCR derives from an adult who received the AZD1222 COVID-19 vaccine. Sequences were derived from peripheral blood, sampled 28 days after the second AZD1222 dose. The DNA of the CDR3 is TGTGCCAGCAGCCAAGAGTATACTTCCCGGGTGCAGTTCTTC. The encoded protein is CASSQEYTSRVQFF.